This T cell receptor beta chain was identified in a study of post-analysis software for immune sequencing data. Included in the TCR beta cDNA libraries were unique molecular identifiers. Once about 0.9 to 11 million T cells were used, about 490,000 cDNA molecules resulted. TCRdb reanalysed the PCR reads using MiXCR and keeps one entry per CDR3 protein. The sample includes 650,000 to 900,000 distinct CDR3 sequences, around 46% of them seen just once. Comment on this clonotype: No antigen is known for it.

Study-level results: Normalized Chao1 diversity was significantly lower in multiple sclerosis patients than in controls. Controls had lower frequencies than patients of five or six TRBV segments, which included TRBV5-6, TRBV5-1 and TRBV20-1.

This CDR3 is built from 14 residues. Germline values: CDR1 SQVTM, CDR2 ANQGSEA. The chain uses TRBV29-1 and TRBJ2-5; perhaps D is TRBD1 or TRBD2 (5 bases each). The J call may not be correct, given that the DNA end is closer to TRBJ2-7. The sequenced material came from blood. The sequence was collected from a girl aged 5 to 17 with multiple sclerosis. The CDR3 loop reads CSVEGLVGRYEQYF. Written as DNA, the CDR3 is TGCAGCGTTGAGGGGCTAGTGGGGAGATACGAGCAGTACTTC.